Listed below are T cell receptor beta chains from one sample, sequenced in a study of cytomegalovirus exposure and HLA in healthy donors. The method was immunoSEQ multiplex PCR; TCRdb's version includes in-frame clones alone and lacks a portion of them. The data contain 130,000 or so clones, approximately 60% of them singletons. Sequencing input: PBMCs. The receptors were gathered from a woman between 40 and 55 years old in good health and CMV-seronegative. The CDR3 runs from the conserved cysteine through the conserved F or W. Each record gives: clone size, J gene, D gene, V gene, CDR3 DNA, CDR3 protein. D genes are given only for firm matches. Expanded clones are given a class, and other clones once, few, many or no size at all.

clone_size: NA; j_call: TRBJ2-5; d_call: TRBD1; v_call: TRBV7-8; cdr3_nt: TGTGCCAGCAGCTTAACCCCGGGACAGGGGGTGACCCAGTACTTC; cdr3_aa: CASSLTPGQGVTQYF
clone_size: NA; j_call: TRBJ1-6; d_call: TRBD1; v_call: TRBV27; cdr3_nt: TGTGCCAGCAAGGGACAGGTGATTTCACCCCTCCACTTT; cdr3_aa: CASKGQVISPLHF
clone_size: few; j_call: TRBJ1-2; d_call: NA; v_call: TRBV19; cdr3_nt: TGTGCCAGTAGTATTGAAGGCAGGAGGGATGGCTACACCTTC; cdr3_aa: CASSIEGRRDGYTF
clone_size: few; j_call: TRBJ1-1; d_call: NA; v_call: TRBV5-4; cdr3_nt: TGTGCCAGCAGCTTGGCCCAGGGGCGCGCCACTGAAGCTTTCTTT; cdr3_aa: CASSLAQGRATEAFF
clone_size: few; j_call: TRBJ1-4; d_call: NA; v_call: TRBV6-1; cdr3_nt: TGTGCCAGCAGTATGGGGGCCTCAACTAATGAAAAACTGTTTTTT; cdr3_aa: CASSMGASTNEKLFF
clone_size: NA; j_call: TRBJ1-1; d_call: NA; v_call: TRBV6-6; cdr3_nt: TGTGCCAGCAGTTACAGCGGGGGGAACACTGAAGCTTTCTTT; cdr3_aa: CASSYSGGNTEAFF
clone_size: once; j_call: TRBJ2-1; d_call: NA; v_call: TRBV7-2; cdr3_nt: TGTGCCAGCAGCTTAGGGGGAGCGGCGCAGTTCTTC; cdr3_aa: CASSLGGAAQFF
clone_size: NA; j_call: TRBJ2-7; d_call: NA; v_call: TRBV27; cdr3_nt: TGTGCCAGCAGTTTATCGGCCGGAGCCTCCTACGAGCAGTACTTC; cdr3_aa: CASSLSAGASYEQYF
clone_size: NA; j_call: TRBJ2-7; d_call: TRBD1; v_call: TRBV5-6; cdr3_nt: TGTGCCAGCAGCTTGGCCCTTCTCCGGGACAGCTCCTACGAGCAGTACTTC; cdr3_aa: CASSLALLRDSSYEQYF
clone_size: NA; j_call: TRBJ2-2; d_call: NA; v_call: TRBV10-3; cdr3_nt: TGTGCCATCAGCACAGGGCTCACCGGGGAGCTGTTTTTT; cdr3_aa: CAISTGLTGELFF
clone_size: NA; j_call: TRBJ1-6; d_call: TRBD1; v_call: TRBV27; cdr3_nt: TGTGCCAGCAGGTGGGGACAGGGGGTTAATTCACCCCTCCACTTT; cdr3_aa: CASRWGQGVNSPLHF
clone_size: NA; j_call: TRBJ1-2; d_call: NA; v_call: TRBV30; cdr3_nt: TGTGCCTGGAGTTCAGGGTCTGGCTACACCTTC; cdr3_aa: CAWSSGSGYTF
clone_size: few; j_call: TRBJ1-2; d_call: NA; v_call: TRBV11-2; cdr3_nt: TGTGCCAGCAGCTTAGAACGGGGGAGGGCCTATGGCTACACCTTC; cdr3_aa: CASSLERGRAYGYTF
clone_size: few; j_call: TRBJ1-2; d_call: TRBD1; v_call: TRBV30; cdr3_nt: TGTGCCTGGAGTGTAATACAGGGGGCTAGTGGCTACACCTTC; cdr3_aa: CAWSVIQGASGYTF
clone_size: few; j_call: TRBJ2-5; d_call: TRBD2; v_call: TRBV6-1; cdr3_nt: TGTGCCAGCAGCCGGGGGGGCGAAGAGACCCAGTACTTC; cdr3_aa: CASSRGGEETQYF
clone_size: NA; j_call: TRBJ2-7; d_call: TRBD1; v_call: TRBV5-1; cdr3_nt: TGCGCCAGCAGGCCGACCGGGACAGGAACCTACGAGCAGTACTTC; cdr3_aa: CASRPTGTGTYEQYF
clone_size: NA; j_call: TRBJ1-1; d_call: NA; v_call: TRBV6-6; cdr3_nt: TGTGCCAGCAGTCCGTCCGGGGGTAAAACTGAAGCTTTCTTT; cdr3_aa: CASSPSGGKTEAFF
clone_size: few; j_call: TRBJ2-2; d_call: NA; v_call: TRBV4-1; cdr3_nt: TGCGCCAGCAGCCAAGATTCTAGGAACACCGGGGAGCTGTTTTTT; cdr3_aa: CASSQDSRNTGELFF
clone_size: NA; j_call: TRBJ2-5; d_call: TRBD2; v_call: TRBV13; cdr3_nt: TGTGCCAGCAGCCCCCGGGACTATAAAGAGACCCAGTACTTC; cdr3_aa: CASSPRDYKETQYF
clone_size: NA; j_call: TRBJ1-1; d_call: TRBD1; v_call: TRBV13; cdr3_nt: TGTGCCAGCAGCTTAGCTGAGACAGGGCAGGACACTGAAGCTTTCTTT; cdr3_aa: CASSLAETGQDTEAFF
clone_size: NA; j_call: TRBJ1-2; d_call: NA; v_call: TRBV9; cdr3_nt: TGTGCCAGCAGCGTTACGGGGAACTATGGCTACACCTTC; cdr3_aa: CASSVTGNYGYTF
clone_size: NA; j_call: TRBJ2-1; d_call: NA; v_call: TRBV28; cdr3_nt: TGTGCCAGCTTCTCCCCACATTTACCCTCCTACAATGAGCAGTTCTTC; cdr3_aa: CASFSPHLPSYNEQFF
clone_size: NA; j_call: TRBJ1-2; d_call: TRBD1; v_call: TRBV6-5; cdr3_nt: TGTGCCAGCAGGGACAGGGGGCTGGACTATGGCTACACCTTC; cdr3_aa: CASRDRGLDYGYTF
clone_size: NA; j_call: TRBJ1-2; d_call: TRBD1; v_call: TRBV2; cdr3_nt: TGTGCCAGCAGCCTAAGACAGGGGCAGGGCTACACCTTC; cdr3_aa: CASSLRQGQGYTF
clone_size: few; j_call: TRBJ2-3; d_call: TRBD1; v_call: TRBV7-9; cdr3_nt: TGTGCCAGCAGTCAGACAGGGGCAGATACGCAGTATTTT; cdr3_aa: CASSQTGADTQYF
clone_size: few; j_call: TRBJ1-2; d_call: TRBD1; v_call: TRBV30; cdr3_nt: TGTGCCTGGAGGAGTGGGGACAGGGGCGGTGGCTACACCTTC; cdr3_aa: CAWRSGDRGGGYTF
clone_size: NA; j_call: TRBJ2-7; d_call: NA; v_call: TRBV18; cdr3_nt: TGTGCCAGCTCACCACCGTCGACAGACTACGAGCAGTACTTC; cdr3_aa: CASSPPSTDYEQYF
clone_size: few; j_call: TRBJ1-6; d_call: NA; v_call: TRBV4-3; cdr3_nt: TGCGCCAGCAGCCAAGTCATTGGGGGCGGCGGGAATTCACCCCTCCACTTT; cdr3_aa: CASSQVIGGGGNSPLHF
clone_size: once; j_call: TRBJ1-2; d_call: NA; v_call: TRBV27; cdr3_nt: TGTGCCAGCAGTTTATCGCCGGGGGAAGGTGCTTACTATGGCTACACCTTC; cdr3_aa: CASSLSPGEGAYYGYTF
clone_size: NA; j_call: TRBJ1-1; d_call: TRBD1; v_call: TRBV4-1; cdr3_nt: TGCGCCAGCAGCTCCTATCCCTTGGGGACAGGGAACACTGAAGCTTTCTTT; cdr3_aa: CASSSYPLGTGNTEAFF
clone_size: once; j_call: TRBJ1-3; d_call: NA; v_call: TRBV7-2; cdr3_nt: TGTGCCAGCAGCCTCCGACTGCTATCTGGAAACACCATATATTTT; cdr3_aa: CASSLRLLSGNTIYF
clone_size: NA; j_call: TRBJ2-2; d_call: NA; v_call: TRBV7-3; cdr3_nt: TGTGCCAGCAGCCATAGTCGGTCAGGGGCTTATGCCGGGGAGCTGTTTTTT; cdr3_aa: CASSHSRSGAYAGELFF
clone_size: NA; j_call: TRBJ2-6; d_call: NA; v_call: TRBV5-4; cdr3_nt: TGTGCCTCCAGGGCCGCTGGGGCCAACGTCCTGACTTTC; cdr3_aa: CASRAAGANVLTF
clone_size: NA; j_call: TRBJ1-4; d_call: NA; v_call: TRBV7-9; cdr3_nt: TGTGCCAGCAGTGGGGGCGGTGAAAAACTGTTTTTT; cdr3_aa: CASSGGGEKLFF
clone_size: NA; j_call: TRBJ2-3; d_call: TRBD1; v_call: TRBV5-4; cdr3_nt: TGTGCCAGCAGCCGCTCCGGGACAGGGCTTGCAGATACGCAGTATTTT; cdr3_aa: CASSRSGTGLADTQYF
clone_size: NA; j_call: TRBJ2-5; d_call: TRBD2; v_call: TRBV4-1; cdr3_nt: TGCGCCAGCAGCCACCCCGGGACTAGGAAAATGGGCCAAGAGACCCAGTACTTC; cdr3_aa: CASSHPGTRKMGQETQYF
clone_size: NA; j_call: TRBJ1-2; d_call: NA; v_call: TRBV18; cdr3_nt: TGTGCCAGCTCACCACCGAACAGTGTTTCGAGTGGCTACACCTTC; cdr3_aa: CASSPPNSVSSGYTF
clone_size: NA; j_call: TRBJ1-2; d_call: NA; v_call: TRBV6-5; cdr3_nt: TGTGCCACCCATTCGGGGGGGATTTTCTCGGGCTACACCTTC; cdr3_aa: CATHSGGIFSGYTF
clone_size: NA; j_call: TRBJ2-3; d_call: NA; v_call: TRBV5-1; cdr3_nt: TGCGCCAGCAGCCCTGGACTAAACACAGATACGCAGTATTTT; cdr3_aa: CASSPGLNTDTQYF
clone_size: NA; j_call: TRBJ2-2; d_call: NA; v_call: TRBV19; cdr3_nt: TGTGCCAGTAGTACCGGTTACTTTGCGAACACCGGGGAGCTGTTTTTT; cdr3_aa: CASSTGYFANTGELFF
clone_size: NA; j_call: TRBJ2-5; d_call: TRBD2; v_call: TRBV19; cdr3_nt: TGTGCCAGTAGTCGGGGGGGCAGAGAGACCCAGTACTTC; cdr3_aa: CASSRGGRETQYF
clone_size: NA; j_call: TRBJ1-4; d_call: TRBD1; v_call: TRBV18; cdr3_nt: TGTGCCAGCTCACCGCTGAGACAGGGCGGGAATGAAAAACTGTTTTTT; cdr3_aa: CASSPLRQGGNEKLFF
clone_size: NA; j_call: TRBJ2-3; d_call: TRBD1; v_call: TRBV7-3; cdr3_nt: TGTGCCAGCAGTGGACAGGTCACAGATACGCAGTATTTT; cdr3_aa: CASSGQVTDTQYF
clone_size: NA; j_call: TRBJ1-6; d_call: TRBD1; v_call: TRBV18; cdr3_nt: TGTGCCAGCTCACCACCTGCAGGGGGGAATTCACCCCTCCACTTT; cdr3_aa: CASSPPAGGNSPLHF
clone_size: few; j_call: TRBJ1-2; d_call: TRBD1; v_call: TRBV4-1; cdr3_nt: TGCGCCAGCAGCCAAATACAGGGGGCGGGGGGCTACACCTTC; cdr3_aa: CASSQIQGAGGYTF
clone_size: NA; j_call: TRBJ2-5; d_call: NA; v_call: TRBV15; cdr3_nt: TGTGCCACCAGCAGAGAGGGGGGGCCCAGAGAGACCCAGTACTTC; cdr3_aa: CATSREGGPRETQYF
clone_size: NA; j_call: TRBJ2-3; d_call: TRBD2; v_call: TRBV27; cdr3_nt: TGTGCCAGCAGTTTAGGGACTAGCGGAGATACGCAGTATTTT; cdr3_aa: CASSLGTSGDTQYF
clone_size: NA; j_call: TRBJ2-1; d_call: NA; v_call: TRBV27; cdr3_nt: TGTGCCAGCAGTCCCGGGTTTGCGGGGTCGGGGAATGAGCAGTTCTTC; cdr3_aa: CASSPGFAGSGNEQFF
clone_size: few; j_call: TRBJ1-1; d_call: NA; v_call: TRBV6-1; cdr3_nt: TGTGCCAGCAGTGAAGATGGATACAGGGAGATCACTGAAGCTTTCTTT; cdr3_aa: CASSEDGYREITEAFF
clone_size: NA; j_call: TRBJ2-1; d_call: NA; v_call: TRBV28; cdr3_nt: TGTGCCAGCAGTTTGACCGCCTCGGGGTACAATGAGCAGTTCTTC; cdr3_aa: CASSLTASGYNEQFF
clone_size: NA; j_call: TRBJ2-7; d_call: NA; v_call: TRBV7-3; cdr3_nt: TGTGCCAGCAGCTTAGGCCTGTCCTACGAGCAGTACTTC; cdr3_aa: CASSLGLSYEQYF
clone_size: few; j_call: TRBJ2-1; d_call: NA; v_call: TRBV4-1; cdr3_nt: TGCGCCAGCAGCCAAAGGCGGGGATTGGAGAATGAGCAGTTCTTC; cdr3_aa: CASSQRRGLENEQFF
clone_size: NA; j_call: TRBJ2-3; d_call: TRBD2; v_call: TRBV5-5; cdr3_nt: TGTGCCAGCAGCTTTATGCCCTCGGGGCTAGCGGGGACAGATACGCAGTATTTT; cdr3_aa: CASSFMPSGLAGTDTQYF
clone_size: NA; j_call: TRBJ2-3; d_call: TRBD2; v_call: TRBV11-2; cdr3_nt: TGTGCCAGCAGCTCTGGACTAGCGGGGGGCCAAGAGTATTTT; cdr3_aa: CASSSGLAGGQEYF